Listed below are T cell receptor beta chains from one sample, sequenced in a study of blood T cell repertoires in COVID-19. Data came from immunoSEQ multiplex PCR; TCRdb stores just in-frame clones and leaves some out. The sample records some 140,000 clones, around three quarters being singletons. Material: peripheral blood. The receptors here all came from an older man with acute or convalescent COVID-19. The CDR3 runs from the conserved cysteine through the conserved F or W. A D gene is named only where the DNA matches it firmly. Where a row states a size, it is once, few, many or the class of an expanded clone; other rows omit it.

J	D	V	size	CDR3	DNA
TRBJ1-4	NA	TRBV18	once	CASSPSGHGDEKLFF	TGTGCCAGCTCACCCTCAGGGCATGGCGATGAAAAACTGTTTTTT
TRBJ1-6	TRBD1	TRBV7-6	NA	CASSLAPQGVGSPLHF	TGTGCCAGCAGCTTAGCCCCACAGGGGGTTGGTTCACCCCTCCACTTT
TRBJ2-7	TRBD1	TRBV19	NA	CASSPRQGGKDEQYF	TGTGCCAGTAGTCCACGACAGGGTGGTAAGGACGAGCAGTACTTC
TRBJ2-7	NA	TRBV11-2	NA	CASRSAGADEQYF	TGTGCCAGCAGATCCGCGGGGGCTGACGAGCAGTACTTC
TRBJ1-1	NA	TRBV7-9	NA	CASSSHIQGTEAFF	TGTGCCAGCAGCTCCCACATACAGGGTACTGAAGCTTTCTTT
TRBJ1-2	NA	TRBV7-9	NA	CASSLRGRGYTF	TGTGCCAGCAGCTTACGAGGGCGTGGCTACACCTTC
TRBJ1-1	TRBD1	TRBV30	once	CAWSVFGTESKAFF	TGTGCCTGGAGTGTCTTCGGGACAGAGTCAAAAGCTTTCTTT
TRBJ2-1	NA	TRBV5-4	NA	CASSFWRANNEQFF	TGTGCCAGCAGCTTTTGGAGGGCGAACAATGAGCAGTTCTTC
TRBJ1-2	TRBD1	TRBV30	NA	CAWSPGQGGYGYTF	TGTGCCTGGAGTCCTGGACAGGGAGGCTATGGCTACACCTTC
TRBJ1-1	NA	TRBV5-5	once	CASSLGVRAYTEAFF	TGTGCCAGCAGCTTGGGGGTCAGGGCATATACTGAAGCTTTCTTT
TRBJ2-7	NA	TRBV3-1/TRBV3-2	many	CASSQVPSREQYF	TGTGCCAGCAGCCAAGTTCCCTCACGGGAGCAGTACTTC
TRBJ1-2	NA	TRBV27	NA	CASSSETQGRGYTF	TGTGCCAGCAGTTCGGAGACACAGGGACGGGGCTACACCTTC
TRBJ1-6	NA	TRBV7-9	NA	CASSPPGGSNSPLHF	TGTGCCAGCAGCCCTCCGGGGGGAAGTAATTCACCCCTCCACTTT
TRBJ1-2	TRBD1	TRBV4-1	NA	CASSQDLGTGKNYGYTF	TGCGCCAGCAGCCAAGATCTGGGGACAGGGAAGAACTATGGCTACACCTTC
TRBJ1-6	NA	TRBV12-3/TRBV12-4	once	CASSLYNSPLHF	TGTGCCAGCAGTCTTTATAATTCACCCCTCCACTTT
TRBJ2-6	NA	TRBV19	NA	CASSMGDPGANVLTF	TGTGCCAGTAGTATGGGCGACCCTGGGGCCAACGTCCTGACTTTC
TRBJ1-5	NA	TRBV5-1	NA	CASSIDSGNQPQHF	TGCGCCAGCAGCATAGACAGTGGCAATCAGCCCCAGCATTTT
TRBJ2-5	NA	TRBV19	NA	CASSIGGAWVETQYF	TGTGCCAGTAGTATTGGTGGGGCCTGGGTAGAGACCCAGTACTTC
TRBJ2-5	NA	TRBV7-7	NA	CASSPTHRDGETQYF	TGTGCTAGCAGTCCTACTCACAGGGATGGTGAGACCCAGTACTTC
TRBJ1-2	NA	TRBV10-3	NA	CAISVQGTNYGYTF	TGTGCCATCAGTGTACAGGGAACCAACTATGGCTACACCTTC
TRBJ1-2	TRBD1	TRBV15	few	CATSSDRGGYGYTF	TGTGCCACCAGCAGCGACAGGGGTGGGTATGGCTACACCTTC
TRBJ2-5	NA	TRBV11-3	NA	CASSLAEQETQYF	TGTGCCAGCAGCTTAGCAGAACAAGAGACCCAGTACTTC
TRBJ2-7	NA	TRBV3-1/TRBV3-2	NA	CASSQGAGAIYEQYF	TGTGCCAGCAGCCAAGGGGCAGGGGCTATATACGAGCAGTACTTC
TRBJ1-2	TRBD1	TRBV5-1	NA	CASSKGTGELDGYTF	TGCGCCAGCAGCAAGGGGACAGGGGAGCTGGATGGCTACACCTTC
TRBJ1-1	TRBD1	TRBV19	few	CASRKTGQDTEAFF	TGTGCCAGTAGAAAAACCGGACAGGACACTGAAGCTTTCTTT
TRBJ1-4	NA	TRBV23-1	NA	CASSKGRANEKLFF	TGCGCCAGCAGCAAGGGCAGGGCAAATGAAAAACTGTTTTTT
TRBJ1-1	NA	TRBV6-5	NA	CASSGGSHMQRAFF	TGTGCCAGCTCGGGGGGCAGTCACATGCAGAGGGCTTTCTTT